Described below is a single TCR beta chain sequence and its context. This specimen belongs to a study of blood T cell repertoires in COVID-19. Study information: Nucleic acid was either cDNA or gDNA, and it came from T cells, B-cell-depleted T cells, or PBMCs.

The repertoire was sequenced with immunoSEQ multiplex PCR; TCRdb's copy has only in-frame clones and lacks some. The profile covers hundreds of thousands of clones, with 89% appearing a single time and around an eighth taken by the ten largest. CDR1 SNHLY and CDR2 FYNNEI come from the germline V gene. The germline V and J ends were trimmed by 10 bases and 9 bases, with 19 bases remaining between them. CDR3 length: 14 residues. This sequence originates from a woman aged 60-75 years with acute or convalescent COVID-19. Sequencing used peripheral blood. J is TRBJ1-6 and V is TRBV2; D is unclear. The CDR3 region is CATHGRGIGSPLHF. The DNA of the CDR3 is TGTGCCACCCACGGACGGGGAATCGGTTCACCCCTCCACTTT.